A single T cell receptor beta chain is shown here with its context. Its antigen is as yet unknown. PCR used 60 Vbeta primers and 13 Jbeta primers. The assay was immunoSEQ multiplex PCR, and TCRdb's table has in-frame clones only and misses some. The sample has roughly 160,000 clones; 85% are singletons. The data derive from a study of cytomegalovirus exposure and HLA in healthy donors. Overall study context: The Caucasian-associated ancestry cluster held under 90% of 300 to 500 genotyped donors.

Study-wide results and caveats: The number of N-insertions in an Asian-associated ancestry cluster was reportedly below the roughly 620-donor mean in a later analysis. Some V segments (TRBV6-2 and TRBV6-3 among them) were excluded as indistinguishable. There were some public TCRs occurring in many donors, but most TCR sequences were rare.

From germline, CDR1 is SGHRS and CDR2 YFSETQ. There are 14 residues in the CDR3. Trimming removed 4 bases from V and 9 bases from J; junction bases left unmatched: 8. The genes are TRBV5-1 and TRBJ2-1, with TRBD2 matching 9 bases. The sequence derives from a boy under 10 years old in good health and CMV-seronegative. Input material: PBMCs. Here the CDR3 reads CASSTGLASPEQFF. The CDR3 nucleotides read TGCGCCAGCAGCACGGGACTAGCCTCGCCTGAGCAGTTCTTC.